This T cell receptor beta chain originates from a study of blood T cell repertoires in COVID-19. The germline V and J ends were trimmed by 6 bases and 5 bases, with 9 bases remaining between them. The length of the CDR3 is 12 residues. Looked up from germline, CDR1 is SGHAT and CDR2 is FQNNGV. Method: immunoSEQ multiplex PCR; TCRdb's copy keeps in-frame clones and lacks some. The table has 130,000 or so clones, roughly three quarters seen once. The sample was peripheral blood. This chain connects TRBV11-2 to TRBJ2-3, with no clear D. This TCR was recovered from a man older than 75 with acute or convalescent COVID-19. The CDR3 DNA follows: TGTGCCAGCAGGCGATACGGAGATACGCAGTATTTT. This translates into CASRRYGDTQYF.